The 9 T cell receptor beta chains below all came from one sample that was sequenced in a study of CD8 T cells in Susac syndrome. Reverse transcription of about 0.45 to 1 ug RNA was performed with random hexamers. Each CDR3 protein gets one entry after TCRdb re-called the immunoSEQ multiplex PCR reads with MiXCR. This sample has approximately 150,000 distinct CDR3 sequences; 90% to 95% occur once, and the top ten carry approximately 0.094%. Sequences were obtained from CD4+ T cells from PBMCs. The receptors derive from a human donor with multiple sclerosis.

This clonotype has just one count. The genes are TRBV28 and TRBJ1-2; 7 positions match TRBD1. Looked up from germline, CDR1 is MDHEN and CDR2 is SYDVKM. The CDR3 runs to 14 residues. Trimming cost V 2 bases and J 4 bases; bases outside gene matches: 4. The CDR3 coding sequence is TGTGCCAGCAGTTTAAACGGACAGGTCTATGGCTACACCTTC. It encodes CASSLNGQVYGYTF.

The chain joins TRBV7-2 to TRBJ2-1, with D perhaps given as TRBD1 or TRBD2 (5 bases each). Germline V gene data show CDR1 as SGHTA and CDR2 as FQGNSA. The CDR3 has 13 residues. The ends were cut back, 2 bases at V and 5 bases at J, with 7 bases in the middle. The CDR3 nucleotides are TGTGCCAGCAGCTTAATGGGGGACAATGAGCAGTTCTTC. Encoded protein: CASSLMGDNEQFF. Drawing the rest from reference TRBV7-2 and TRBJ2-1, the complete variable domain is GAGVSQSPSNKVTEKGKDVELRCDPISGHTALYWYRQSLGQGLEFLIYFQGNSAPDKSGLPSDRFSAERTGGSVSTLTIQRTQQEDSAVYLCASSLMGDNEQFFGPGTRLTVL.

The J gene is TRBJ1-2, the V gene TRBV5-1; D uncertain. Trimming took off 0 bases at V and 1 base at J, with 4 bases between the two ends. This CDR3 spans 13 amino acids. CDR1 SGHRS and CDR2 YFSETQ come from the germline V gene. The CDR3 sequence is CASSLGYNYGYTF. For the CDR3, the DNA is TGCGCCAGCAGCTTGGGGTATAACTATGGCTACACCTTC.

V usage is TRBV5-1 and J usage is TRBJ2-7, with 8 bases aligning to TRBD1. Trimming removed 5 bases from V and 1 base from J; junction bases left unmatched: 11. Looked up from germline, CDR1 is SGHRS and CDR2 is YFSETQ. CDR3 length: 16 residues. CDR3 in DNA: TGCGCCAGCAGTTATATCCCGGGACAGGTATCCTACGAGCAGTACTTC. This encodes CASSYIPGQVSYEQYF.

The J gene is TRBJ2-1, the V gene TRBV20-1, with a tentative D call TRBD2 (5 bases). Trimming removed 3 bases from V and 8 bases from J, with 11 bases in between. The germline CDR1 and CDR2 sequences are DFQATT and SNEGSKA (reference sequence). The CDR3 has 12 residues. The CDR3 region is CSASVVSDEQFF. CDR3 in DNA: TGCAGTGCTAGTGTGGTTAGCGATGAGCAGTTCTTC.

J is TRBJ1-6 and V is TRBV20-1; D might be TRBD1 (5 bases). V was trimmed by 6 bases and J by 0 bases, leaving 15 bases between them. Germline-derived CDR1 and CDR2 are DFQATT and SNEGSKA (reference sequence). This CDR3 comprises 16 residues. The CDR3 nucleotides read TGCAGTGCACCGGTTGGGGCCCGCTCCTATAATTCACCCCTCCACTTT. Its protein product is CSAPVGARSYNSPLHF.

The J gene is TRBJ2-2, the V gene TRBV2; TRBD1 might be the D (5 bases). This CDR3 comprises 14 residues. Looked up from germline, CDR1 is SNHLY and CDR2 is FYNNEI. Trimming removed 4 bases from V and 6 bases from J, with 12 bases in between. The CDR3 protein is CASSGSGSAGELFF. The CDR3 DNA is TGTGCCAGCAGTGGGTCAGGGTCAGCCGGGGAGCTGTTTTTT.

The count of this clonotype is one. V is TRBV3-1 and J is TRBJ1-4, with a tentative D call TRBD1 (5 bases). The CDR3 is made up of 12 amino acids. Trimming left V 6 bases short and J 8 bases short, with 10 bases between. Per germline, CDR1 LGHDT and CDR2 YNNKEL (reference sequence). This CDR3 reads CASRDRGEKLFF. In DNA, the CDR3 is TGTGCCAGCAGGGATAGGGGCGAAAAACTGTTTTTT.

The rearrangement joins TRBV20-1 to TRBJ2-3, with 16 nucleotides matching TRBD2. Per the germline V gene, CDR1 is DFQATT and CDR2 is SNEGSKA (reference sequence). The length of the CDR3 is 16 residues. Unmatched junction bases numbered 7, after V lost 4 bases and J lost 6 bases. In DNA form, the CDR3 reads TGCAGTGCTACCGGGACTAGCGGGAGGGCCCTCGATACGCAGTATTTT. The encoded protein is CSATGTSGRALDTQYF.